This T cell receptor beta chain comes out of a study of T cell responses to AZD1222 COVID-19 vaccine. General study points: There were vaccine-associated CD4 TCRs across spike, dominant at 160-218 and 743-854.

Clones were sequenced by immunoSEQ multiplex PCR, and TCRdb holds only the in-frame ones, with some missing. Seen here are 45,000 to 55,000 clones, roughly 80% observed once, and the top ten hold about a tenth. This clone was seen once. Its antigen is currently unknown. This sample comprised peripheral blood, obtained on day 0 of AZD1222 vaccination. This sequence was found in an adult in good health.

CDR3 amino acids: CASSQAWDSPLHF. The CDR3 DNA is TGCGCCAGCAGCCAAGCGTGGGATTCACCCCTCCACTTT. The chain has TRBV4-3 and TRBJ1-6; D not certain. V was clipped by 1 base and J by 8 bases, with 6 bases between them. This CDR3 comprises 13 residues. Germline CDR1 is LGHNA and CDR2 is YSLEER.